This TCR beta chain comes out of a study of OX40 agonist ivuxolimab in advanced cancers. Only in-frame clones appear in the TCRdb table, and some are missing; sequencing was by immunoSEQ multiplex PCR. Here the sample spans about 50,000 clones, around 90% being singletons. V gave up 2 bases and J gave up 7 bases, with 15 bases separating them. The CDR3 totals 15 residues. Germline CDR1 reads MGHRA; CDR2 reads YSYEKL. The source was CD4+ or CD8+ T cells sorted from blood, collected in a trial of the OX40 agonist ivuxolimab. This receptor was obtained from an adult with an advanced solid tumor such as melanoma, head and neck, liver or kidney cancer. The chain employs TRBV4-1 and TRBJ2-1; maybe TRBD1 (6 bases). CDR3 DNA: TGCGCCAGCAGCCAAATCATAATCCAGGGGAATGAGCAGTTCTTC. This gives the protein CASSQIIIQGNEQFF.